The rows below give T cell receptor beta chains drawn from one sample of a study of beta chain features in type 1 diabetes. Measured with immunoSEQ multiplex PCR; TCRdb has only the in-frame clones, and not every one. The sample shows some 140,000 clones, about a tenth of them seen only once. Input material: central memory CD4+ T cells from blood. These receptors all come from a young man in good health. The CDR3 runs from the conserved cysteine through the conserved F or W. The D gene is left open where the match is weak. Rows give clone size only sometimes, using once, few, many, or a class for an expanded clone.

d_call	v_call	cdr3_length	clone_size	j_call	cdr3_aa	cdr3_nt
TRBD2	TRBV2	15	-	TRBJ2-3	CASSRAGGPADTQYF	TGTGCCAGCAGTAGGGCGGGGGGGCCGGCAGATACGCAGTATTTT
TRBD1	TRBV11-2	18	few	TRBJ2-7	CASSPRVGGQGVSYEQYF	TGTGCCAGCAGCCCAAGAGTAGGGGGACAGGGGGTCTCCTACGAGCAGTACTTC
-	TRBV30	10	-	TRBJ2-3	CAWGGDTQYF	TGTGCCTGGGGGGGGGATACGCAGTATTTT
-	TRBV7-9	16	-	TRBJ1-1	CASSLAHSSFGTEAFF	TGTGCCAGCAGCTTAGCGCACTCCTCATTCGGCACTGAAGCTTTCTTT
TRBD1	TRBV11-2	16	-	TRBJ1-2	CASSSSRGPLDYGYTF	TGTGCCAGCAGCTCAAGCAGGGGGCCCTTGGACTATGGCTACACCTTC
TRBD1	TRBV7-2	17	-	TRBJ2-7	CASSPDPRDRDSYEQYF	TGTGCCAGCAGCCCTGATCCCCGGGACAGGGACTCCTACGAGCAGTACTTC
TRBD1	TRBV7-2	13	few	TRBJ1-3	CASSTGQGNTIYF	TGTGCCAGCAGCACGGGACAGGGAAACACCATATATTTT
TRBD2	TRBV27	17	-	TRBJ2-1	CASSPGLAVGGPYEQFF	TGTGCCAGCAGTCCGGGACTAGCGGTGGGGGGGCCGTATGAGCAGTTCTTC
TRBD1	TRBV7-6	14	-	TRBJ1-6	CASSLQGANSPLHF	TGTGCCAGCAGCTTACAGGGGGCGAATTCACCCCTCCACTTT
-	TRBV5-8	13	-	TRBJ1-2	CASMRAPSNGYTF	TGTGCCAGCATGAGGGCCCCTTCCAATGGCTACACCTTC
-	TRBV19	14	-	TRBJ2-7	CASSIEGERVEQYF	TGTGCCAGTAGTATTGAGGGGGAAAGGGTCGAGCAGTACTTC
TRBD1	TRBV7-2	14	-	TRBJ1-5	CASSLGRGQQPQHF	TGTGCCAGCAGCTTAGGCAGGGGGCAACAGCCCCAGCATTTT
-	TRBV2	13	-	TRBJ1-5	CASRVEGNQPQHF	TGTGCCAGCAGGGTAGAAGGCAATCAGCCCCAGCATTTT
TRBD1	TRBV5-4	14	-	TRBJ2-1	CASLRQGSSHEQFF	TGTGCCAGCCTCCGACAGGGTAGCTCCCATGAGCAGTTCTTC
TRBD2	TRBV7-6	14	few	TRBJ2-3	CASTTGGGTDTQYF	TGTGCCAGCACCACTGGGGGGGGGACAGATACGCAGTATTTT
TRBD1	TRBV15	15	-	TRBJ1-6	CATSKGQGRDSPLHF	TGTGCCACCAGCAAAGGACAGGGTCGGGATTCACCCCTCCACTTT
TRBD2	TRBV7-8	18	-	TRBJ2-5	CASSQSTRTSGYQETQYF	TGTGCCAGCAGCCAGTCAACCCGGACTAGCGGGTACCAAGAGACCCAGTACTTC
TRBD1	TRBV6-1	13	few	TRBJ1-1	CASRTGGFAEAFF	TGTGCCAGCCGAACAGGGGGGTTCGCTGAAGCTTTCTTT
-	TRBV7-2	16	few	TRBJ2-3	CASSLSSASGTDTQYF	TGTGCCAGCAGCTTAAGTTCGGCTAGCGGCACAGATACGCAGTATTTT
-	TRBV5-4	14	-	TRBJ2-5	CASSLVEGAETQYF	TGTGCCAGCAGCTTGGTAGAGGGCGCGGAGACCCAGTACTTC
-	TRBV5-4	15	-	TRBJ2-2	CASSTAGGNTGELFF	TGTGCCAGCAGCACGGCCGGGGGGAACACCGGGGAGCTGTTTTTT
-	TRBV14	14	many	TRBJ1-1	CASSQVGGLNRAFF	TGTGCCAGCAGCCAAGTAGGCGGATTGAACCGAGCTTTCTTT
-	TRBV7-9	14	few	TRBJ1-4	CASSPGGVREKLFF	TGTGCCAGCAGCCCCGGGGGGGTCAGGGAAAAACTGTTTTTT
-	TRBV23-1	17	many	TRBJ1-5	CASSQLYGGRSNQPQHF	TGCGCCAGCAGTCAACTTTACGGAGGGCGTAGCAATCAGCCCCAGCATTTT
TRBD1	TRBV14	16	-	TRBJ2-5	CASSQGRTGGQETQYF	TGTGCCAGCAGCCAAGGCCGGACAGGGGGGCAAGAGACCCAGTACTTC
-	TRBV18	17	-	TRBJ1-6	CASSPPNLAGINSPLHF	TGTGCCAGCTCACCACCGAATTTGGCAGGGATTAATTCACCCCTCCACTTT